This entry is about one TCR beta chain. With V trimmed by 4 bases and J by 2 bases, 3 bases remained unmatched. The germline gives CDR1 SGHTA, CDR2 FQGTGA. CDR3 size: 16 residues. Libraries were prepared by immunoSEQ multiplex PCR; TCRdb keeps only in-frame clonotypes and omits some of them. The data contain tens of thousands of clones, 91% of them singletons. The entry originates in a study of OX40 agonist ivuxolimab in advanced cancers. Study at large: Participants, 82.7% male, averaged about 56 years of age, ranging from about 20 to 79. 40% to 50% of patients had received prior checkpoint inhibitor therapy.

The material sequenced was CD4+ or CD8+ T cells sorted from blood, taken in a trial of the OX40 agonist ivuxolimab. This TCR was recovered from an adult with an advanced solid tumor such as melanoma, head and neck, liver or kidney cancer. The chain carries TRBV7-3 and TRBJ2-2; 11 nucleotides line up with TRBD2. The CDR3 DNA sequence: TGTGCCAGCAGCTCCGGGACTAGCGGTAACACCGGGGAGCTGTTTTTT. Translated, it gives CASSSGTSGNTGELFF.